This is a list of T cell receptor beta chains from one sample in a study of T cells after yellow fever vaccination. TCRdb processed the 5' RACE reads anew with MiXCR; each CDR3 protein has one entry. The table records approximately 510,000 distinct CDR3 sequences, around a fifth of them present only once. This sample comprised PBMCs, obtained around 3 weeks after the first yellow fever vaccination. The receptor set was obtained from a man aged 18 to 29 who received the YFV17D yellow fever vaccine. CDR3s leave out the opening cysteine and the closing phenylalanine or tryptophan. Fields, in order: V gene, J gene, clone size, CDR3 protein. Clone size, where shown, is once, few, many, or a class for clones that have expanded.

V: TRBV6-1
J: TRBJ2-7
size: once
CDR3: ASSAPSQGAIDEQY

V: TRBV11-2
J: TRBJ2-2
size: many
CDR3: ASSSELTGELF

V: TRBV20-1
J: TRBJ1-5
size: few
CDR3: SARDGRPRSPQH

V: TRBV27
J: TRBJ2-1
size: .
CDR3: ASSLSSGDSYNEQF

V: TRBV7-3
J: TRBJ2-6
size: few
CDR3: ASSLSPLLTGANVLT

V: TRBV3-1
J: TRBJ1-1
size: .
CDR3: ASRAEGTGGFVNTEAF

V: TRBV19
J: TRBJ2-3
size: .
CDR3: ASSMEEDTQY

V: TRBV5-1
J: TRBJ2-1
size: .
CDR3: ASSLDGGGSYNEQF

V: TRBV7-3
J: TRBJ2-1
size: .
CDR3: ASSPGGIHEQF

V: TRBV19
J: TRBJ1-5
size: many
CDR3: ASTPHIGTVCNQPQH

V: TRBV12-3/TRBV12-4
J: TRBJ1-1
size: .
CDR3: ASTDRDTNTEAY